The 19 T cell receptor beta chains reported below all come from one sample, sequenced in a study of T cell repertoires in cytomegalovirus infection (dated by TCRdb to 2018 to 2020). No antigens are known for them. The reads were generated on an Illumina HiSeq 1500. TCRdb reran the public reads through fastp at Q25 and MiXCR, keeping productive beta chains. Entries are consolidated by CDR3 protein sequence, retaining the most common genes and DNA. This sample lists roughly 920,000 distinct CDR3 sequences; under 40% were detected once. The leading ten clones occupy 13% of the sample. The treatment or condition label corresponds to: in vitro stimulation with specific CMV peptide epitopes to enrich CMV-specific T cells. Sequenced material: cultured CD8+ T cells from PBMCs, taken from culture after CMV antigen stimulation. The receptors here all came from a human donor in good health (CMV status not recorded). Some clones in this sample may be carry-over from other donors' samples.

This clonotype was seen a handful of times. This chain uses TRBV27 with TRBJ1-1, with a possible D match to TRBD1 (5 bases). The CDR3 has 12 amino acids. Germline values: CDR1 MNHEY, CDR2 SMNVEV (reference sequence). V lost 8 bases, J lost 2 bases, and 9 bases lay in between. The CDR3 nucleotides read TGTGCCAGCTTCGACAGTAACACTGAAGCTTTCTTT. It translates to CASFDSNTEAFF.

V gene TRBV27 combines with J gene TRBJ1-5, with D possibly being TRBD1 (6 bases). This CDR3 has 13 amino acids. Between the trimmed V and J ends, which lost 5 bases and 5 bases, there was a span of 10 bases. The germline gives CDR1 MNHEY, CDR2 SMNVEV (reference sequence). This chain's CDR3 is CASSNTGYQPQHF. Written as DNA, the CDR3 is TGTGCCAGCAGTAACACAGGGTATCAGCCCCAGCATTTT.

The table lists this clonotype with a few counts. This rearrangement joins TRBV12-3 or TRBV12-4 to TRBJ2-7; TRBD1 might be the D (5 bases). CDR3 size: 12 residues. The V end was cut by 5 bases, the J end by 4 bases, with 9 bases between. CDR3 coding DNA: TGTGCCAGCAGTCCCTCAGGGTACGAGCAGTACGTC. It codes for CASSPSGYEQYV.

Comment on this clonotype: A much larger clone is a single base away; this may be a read error. The rearrangement links TRBV7-8 to TRBJ2-1; D is perhaps TRBD2 (6 bases). The germline V and J ends were trimmed by 6 bases and 4 bases, with 19 bases remaining between them. The germline V gene encodes CDR1 SGHVS and CDR2 FQNEAQ. This CDR3 region has 16 residues. In DNA, the CDR3 is TGTGCCAGCAGATTACTGGCCAACGGGGGATACAATGAGCAGTTCTTC. Protein product: CASRLLANGGYNEQFF.

CDR3 sequence reads: CASRVGPAEAFF. The CDR3 bases are TGTGCCAGCAGGGTAGGTCCAGCTGAAGCTTTCTTT. V usage is TRBV6-1 and J usage is TRBJ1-1; D is unclear. In germline, CDR1 is MNHNS, CDR2 SASEGT. Between the trimmed V and J ends, which lost 6 bases and 6 bases, there was a span of 11 bases. There are 12 residues in the CDR3.

This clonotype was seen more than once but under ten times. The chain couples TRBV6-2 or TRBV6-3 to TRBJ1-5; D remains ambiguous. Germline lookup yields CDR1 MNHEY and CDR2 SVGEGT. CDR3 size: 14 residues. V dropped 0 bases and J dropped 0 bases, with 3 bases sitting between them. The CDR3 DNA is TGTGCCAGCAGTTACTCGTATAGCAATCAGCCCCAGCATTTT. It codes for CASSYSYSNQPQHF.

The chain carries TRBV27 and TRBJ2-1; 9 bases match TRBD2. Germline values: CDR1 MNHEY, CDR2 SMNVEV (reference sequence). This CDR3 is 16 amino acids long. Trimming at V came to 4 bases and at J to 5 bases, leaving 9 bases not matched to a gene. The CDR3 region has the DNA TGTGCCAGCAGTTGGGCGGTGGTAGCGGGGGACAATGAGCAGTTCTTC. It specifies CASSWAVVAGDNEQFF.

This clonotype was detected ten times or more. The V call is TRBV7-3, the J call TRBJ2-3, with TRBD2 as a possible D gene (8 bases). CDR1 and CDR2 (germline): SGHTA, FQGTGA. V lost 8 bases, J lost 0 bases, and 12 bases lay in between. The CDR3 is 14 amino acids. The CDR3 DNA sequence: TGTGCCAGCCGGGAGGGGGCCAGCACAGATACGCAGTATTTT. It specifies CASREGASTDTQYF. Combining the CDR3 with reference TRBV7-3 and TRBJ2-3 gives the whole variable domain GAGVSQTPSNKVTEKGKYVELRCDPISGHTALYWYRQSLGQGPEFLIYFQGTGAADDSGLPNDRFFAVRPEGSVSTLKIQRTERGDSAVYLCASREGASTDTQYFGPGTRLTVL.

The CDR3: CASRMGGNTEAFF. The CDR3 DNA follows: TGTGCCAGTAGAATGGGGGGGAACACTGAAGCTTTCTTT. The V call is TRBV19, the J call TRBJ1-1, with D possibly being TRBD1 (5 bases). The CDR3 has 13 residues. Trimming took 6 bases from V and 1 from J, leaving 9 bases between them. Germline-derived CDR1 and CDR2 are LNHDA and SQIVND (reference sequence).

As regards this clonotype: A read error may produce the germline difference seen at one junction end. The chain carries TRBV11-2 and TRBJ2-1; D is unresolved. This CDR3 spans 12 amino acids. Germline V gene sequence: CDR1 SGHAT, CDR2 FQNNGV. The CDR3 DNA reads as TGTGCCAGCAGCTTAGATCGCCCTCGCCAGTTCTTT. Encoded protein: CASSLDRPRQFF.

The genes are TRBV2 and TRBJ2-7; TRBD1 matches 7 bases. The CDR3 is 14 amino acids. V was clipped by 1 base and J by 2 bases; unmatched bases: 2. CDR1 and CDR2 (germline): SNHLY, FYNNEI. DNA of the CDR3: TGTGCCAGCAGTGAAGAGACAGGGCCCTACGAGCAGTACTTC. This codes for CASSEETGPYEQYF. The whole variable domain, remainder taken from reference TRBV2 and TRBJ2-7, is EPEVTQTPSHQVTQMGQEVILRCVPISNHLYFYWYRQILGQKVEFLVSFYNNEISEKSEIFDDQFSVERPDGSNFTLKIRSTKLEDSAMYFCASSEETGPYEQYFGPGTRLTVT.

Only a few counts were recorded for this clonotype. The rearrangement joins TRBV11-3 to TRBJ2-3; 7 nucleotides agree with TRBD2. Germline trimming cut 2 bases from V and 6 bases from J; bases unmatched to any gene: 8. CDR1 is SGHNT and CDR2 is YENEEA in the germline V gene. CDR3 length: 15 amino acids. In nucleotides, the CDR3 is TGTGCCAGCAGCTTACTCGGCCGGCGGGGGGATACGCAGTATTTT. It is translated as CASSLLGRRGDTQYF.

This clonotype was seen a few times. The chain employs TRBV6-5 and TRBJ1-4; weak D call: TRBD1 (5 bases). Trimming shortened V by 2 bases and J by 10 bases, and 11 bases separated the two germline ends. CDR1 is MNHEY, CDR2 SVGAGI, per germline. CDR3 length equals 13 residues. This CDR3 is CASSYTGGGKLFF. The CDR3 DNA reads as TGTGCCAGCAGTTACACGGGTGGGGGAAAACTGTTTTTT.

The rearrangement joins TRBV24-1 to TRBJ2-1; tentatively, D is TRBD1 (6 bases). Germline V CDR1 and CDR2: KGHDR, SFDVKD. There are 16 residues in the CDR3. The V and J ends lost 5 bases and 0 bases respectively, with 13 bases between them. The CDR3 nucleotides are TGTGCCACCAGTGCCCGGGACAAGAGCTCCTACAATGAGCAGTTCTTC. This gives the protein CATSARDKSSYNEQFF.

The V and J genes are TRBV12-3 or TRBV12-4 and TRBJ2-1; perhaps TRBD1 as D (5 bases). This CDR3 contains 16 residues. V lost 5 bases and J 0 bases, leaving 14 bases between the germline ends. CDR3: CASSTGGASSYNEQFF. As DNA, the CDR3 is TGTGCCAGCAGTACCGGTGGGGCTAGCTCCTACAATGAGCAGTTCTTC.

This clonotype was seen a few times. The chain couples TRBV6-1 to TRBJ1-4; TRBD1 is a possible D gene (5 bases). Trimming shortened V by 1 base and J by 5 bases, and 14 bases separated the two germline ends. The CDR3 contains 16 residues. Germline-derived CDR1 and CDR2 are MNHNS and SASEGT. Written as DNA, the CDR3 is TGTGCCAGCAGTGAAGTAGTTGGGGGGGACAATGAAAAACTGTTTTTT. Amino acids: CASSEVVGGDNEKLFF.

The rearrangement uses TRBV4-1 and TRBJ1-5, with D uncertain. From germline, CDR1 is MGHRA and CDR2 YSYEKL. CDR3 size: 14 residues. Deletions cut 4 bases from V and 3 bases from J, with 10 bases between. Here the CDR3 DNA reads TGCGCCAGCAGCCCCGGTCGGGACAATCAGCCCCAGCATTTT. Translated, it gives CASSPGRDNQPQHF.

The V gene is TRBV27, the J gene TRBJ1-6, with D hard to call. V lost 5 bases to trimming and J lost 14 bases, with 16 bases between them. Germline-derived CDR1 and CDR2 are MNHEY and SMNVEV (reference sequence). This CDR3 has 13 residues. In DNA, the CDR3 is TGTGCCAGCAGTATGTCCGCAGTTAAGGCCCTCCACTTT. Residues: CASSMSAVKALHF.

On this clonotype itself: This may be a read error, as it is one base from a much larger clone. This chain connects TRBV7-6 to TRBJ2-1; D not resolved. Germline CDR1 and CDR2: SGHVS and FNYEAQ. Trimming removed 8 bases at V and 0 bases at J, with 8 bases between. This CDR3 spans 13 amino acids. Written as DNA, the CDR3 is TGTGCCAGCGGCCCACCCTCCTACAATGAGCAGTTCTTC. It translates to CASGPPSYNEQFF.